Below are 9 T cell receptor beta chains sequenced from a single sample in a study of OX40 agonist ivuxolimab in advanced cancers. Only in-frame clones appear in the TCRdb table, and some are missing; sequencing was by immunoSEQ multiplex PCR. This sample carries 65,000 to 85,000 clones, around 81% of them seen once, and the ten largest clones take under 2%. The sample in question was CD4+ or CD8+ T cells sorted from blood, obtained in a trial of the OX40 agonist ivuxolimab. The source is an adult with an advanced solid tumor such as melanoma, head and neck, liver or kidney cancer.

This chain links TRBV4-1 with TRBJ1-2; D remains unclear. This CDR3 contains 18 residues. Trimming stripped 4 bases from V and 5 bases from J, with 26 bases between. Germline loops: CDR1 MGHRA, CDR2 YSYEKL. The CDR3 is CASSPAGDLTRLGYGYTF. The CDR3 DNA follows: TGCGCCAGCAGCCCAGCTGGCGATTTGACGAGGTTAGGATATGGCTACACCTTC.

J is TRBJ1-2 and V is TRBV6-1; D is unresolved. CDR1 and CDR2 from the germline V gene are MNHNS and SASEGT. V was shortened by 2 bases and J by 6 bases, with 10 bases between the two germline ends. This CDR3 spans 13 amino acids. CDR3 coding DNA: TGTGCCAGCAGTGAAACTTGGGCTGATGGCTACACCTTC. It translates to CASSETWADGYTF.

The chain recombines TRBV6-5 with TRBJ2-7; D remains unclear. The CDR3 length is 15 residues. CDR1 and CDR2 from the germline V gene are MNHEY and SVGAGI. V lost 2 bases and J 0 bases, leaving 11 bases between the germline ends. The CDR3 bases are TGTGCCAGCAGTTACGAAGGCCGTAGCTCCTACGAGCAGTACTTC. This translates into CASSYEGRSSYEQYF.

The CDR3 coding sequence is TGCGCCAGCAGCCAAGATCTGCGGGGGGGGGCCTACGAGCAGTACTTC. This codes for CASSQDLRGGAYEQYF. The chain has TRBV4-3 and TRBJ2-7; 9 bases agree with TRBD2. This CDR3 region has 16 residues. Germline CDR1 and CDR2: LGHNA and YSLEER. Trimming at V came to 0 bases and at J to 2 bases, leaving 5 bases not matched to a gene.

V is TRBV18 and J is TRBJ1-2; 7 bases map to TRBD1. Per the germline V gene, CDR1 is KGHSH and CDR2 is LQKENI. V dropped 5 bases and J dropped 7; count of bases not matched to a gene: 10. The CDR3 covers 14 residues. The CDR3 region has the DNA TGTGCCAGCTCAACCTCAACAGGGGAGGTTGGCTACACCTTC. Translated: CASSTSTGEVGYTF.

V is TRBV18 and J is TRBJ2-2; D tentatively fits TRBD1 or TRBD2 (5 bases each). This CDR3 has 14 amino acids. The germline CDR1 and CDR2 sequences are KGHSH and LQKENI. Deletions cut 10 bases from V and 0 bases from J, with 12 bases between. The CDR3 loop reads CATTGTANTGELFF. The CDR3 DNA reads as TGTGCCACCACCGGGACGGCGAACACCGGGGAGCTGTTTTTT.

The CDR3 spells CASSMGRGGPSNQPQHF. The CDR3 DNA sequence: TGTGCCAGTAGTATGGGACGGGGAGGTCCAAGCAATCAGCCCCAGCATTTT. The chain recombines TRBV19 with TRBJ1-5; D might be TRBD1 (5 bases). The CDR3 runs 17 residues. The V end was cut by 3 bases, the J end by 1 base, with 16 bases between. Germline V gene sequence: CDR1 LNHDA, CDR2 SQIVND (reference sequence).

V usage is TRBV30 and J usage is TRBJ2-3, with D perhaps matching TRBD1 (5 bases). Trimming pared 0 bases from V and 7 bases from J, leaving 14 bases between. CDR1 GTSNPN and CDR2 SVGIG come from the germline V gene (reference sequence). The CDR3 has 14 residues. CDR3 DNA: TGTGCCTGGAGTGTAAGGGGCCCTGAGTATACGCAGTATTTT. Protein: CAWSVRGPEYTQYF.

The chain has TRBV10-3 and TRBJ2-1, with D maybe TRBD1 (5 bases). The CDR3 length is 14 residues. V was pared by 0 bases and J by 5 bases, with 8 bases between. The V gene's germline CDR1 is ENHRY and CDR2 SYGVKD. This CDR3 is CAISESTEDNEQFF. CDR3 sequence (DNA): TGTGCCATCAGTGAGTCGACAGAAGACAATGAGCAGTTCTTC.